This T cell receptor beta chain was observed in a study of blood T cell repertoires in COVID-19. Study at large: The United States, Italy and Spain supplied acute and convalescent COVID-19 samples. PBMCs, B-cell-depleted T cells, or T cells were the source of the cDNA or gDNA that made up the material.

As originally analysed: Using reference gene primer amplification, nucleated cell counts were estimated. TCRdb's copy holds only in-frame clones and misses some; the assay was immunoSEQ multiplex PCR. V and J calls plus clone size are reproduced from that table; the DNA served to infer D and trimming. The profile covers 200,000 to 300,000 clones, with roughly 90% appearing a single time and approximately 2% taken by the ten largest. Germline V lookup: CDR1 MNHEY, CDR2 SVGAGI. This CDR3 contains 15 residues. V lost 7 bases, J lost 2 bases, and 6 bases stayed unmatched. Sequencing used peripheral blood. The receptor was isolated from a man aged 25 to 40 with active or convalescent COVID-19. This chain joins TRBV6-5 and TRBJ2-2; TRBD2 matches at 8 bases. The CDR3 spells CASNPLADNTGELFF. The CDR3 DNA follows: TGTGCCAGCAACCCACTAGCGGATAACACCGGGGAGCTGTTTTTT.